What follows are 22 T cell receptor beta chains derived from one specimen sequenced in a study of blood T cells in healthy people across ages. The second PCR ran about 7 to 12 cycles with a sample-barcoded 5' primer and J-beta primers. TCRdb used MiXCR to reprocess the 5' RACE reads, holding one entry per CDR3 protein. Of 1.5 million to 1.9 million distinct CDR3 sequences detected, approximately 39% appear once; the ten largest clones hold about 4.1%. Sequencing was done on a sample of blood. These receptor sequences come from a woman aged 18-29 years in good health.

This clonotype was counted between two and nine times. This chain links TRBV7-9 with TRBJ2-7; no reliable D call. Germline CDR1 and CDR2: SEHNR and FQNEAQ (reference sequence). V shed 1 base and J shed 2 bases, with 9 bases lying between them. The CDR3 covers 14 residues. The CDR3 DNA follows: TGTGCCAGCAGCTTAGAGGGCGGAACCTACGAGCAGTACTTC. Protein: CASSLEGGTYEQYF.

This clonotype is a singleton in its sample. The rearrangement links TRBV4-1 to TRBJ1-1, with D unresolved. Germline values: CDR1 MGHRA, CDR2 YSYEKL. CDR3 size: 13 residues. Trimming stripped 4 bases from V and 4 bases from J, with 10 bases between. CDR3 sequence reads: CASSPQSPTEAFF. CDR3 nucleotide sequence: TGCGCCAGCAGCCCTCAGTCACCCACTGAAGCTTTCTTT.

This clonotype was picked up a small number of times. A clone one base away is much larger, so this may be a read error. The V gene is TRBV11-2, the J gene TRBJ2-7; unclear D gene. V was clipped by 1 base and J by 7 bases, with 5 bases between them. Germline V gene data show CDR1 as SGHAT and CDR2 as FQNNGV. The CDR3 is made up of 11 amino acids. DNA for the CDR3: TGTGCCAGCAGCTTAGCGTGGGAGCAGTACTTC. Amino acids: CASSLAWEQYF.

This sequence joins TRBV29-1 and TRBJ2-1; 9 bases map to TRBD1. The CDR3 sequence is 14 residues long. V was clipped by 5 bases and J by 4 bases; unmatched bases: 6. CDR1 SQVTM and CDR2 ANQGSEA come from the germline V gene. CDR3 nucleotide sequence: TGCAGCGTTAGGACAGGGGACCTTTACAATGAGCAGTTCTTC. It yields the protein CSVRTGDLYNEQFF.

The rearrangement links TRBV12-5 to TRBJ2-5; D possibly matches TRBD1 or TRBD2 (5 bases each). The V end lost 4 bases, the J end lost 13 bases, and 13 bases lay between the germline ends. The CDR3 is 11 amino acids. The germline V gene has CDR1 LGHNT and CDR2 FRNRAP. CDR3 loop: CASGSYGTVYF. DNA for the CDR3: TGTGCTAGTGGTTCCTACGGGACGGTGTACTTC.

The chain carries TRBV7-6 and TRBJ2-7, with D perhaps being TRBD1 or TRBD2 (6 bases each). There are 15 residues in the CDR3. CDR1 is SGHVS, CDR2 FNYEAQ, per germline. Trimming pared 1 base from V and 3 bases from J, leaving 13 bases between. CDR3 sequence: CASSLGGGLFYEQYF. CDR3 DNA: TGTGCCAGCAGCTTAGGTGGGGGGCTTTTCTACGAGCAGTACTTC.

Points on this clonotype: In this CDR3 the conserved last residue, phenylalanine or tryptophan, is missing, so a read error is likely. V gene TRBV15 combines with J gene TRBJ2-1; D is unresolved. In germline, CDR1 is LNHNV, CDR2 YYDKDF (reference sequence). V shed 1 base and J shed 7 bases, with 5 bases lying between them. The CDR3 has 12 amino acids. CDR3 region: CATSRVWNEQFL. The CDR3 region has the DNA TGTGCCACCAGCAGAGTCTGGAATGAGCAGTTCCTC.

The chain carries TRBV3-1 and TRBJ1-2; a weak D match, TRBD1 (5 bases). The CDR3 has 17 amino acids. V was clipped by 4 bases and J by 4 bases, with 22 bases between them. CDR1 and CDR2 (germline): LGHDT, YNNKEL (reference sequence). CDR3 loop: CASSLHPFIGRGYGYTF. The CDR3 DNA is TGTGCCAGCAGCCTTCACCCCTTCATTGGGAGGGGCTATGGCTACACCTTC. Complete variable domain (other parts from reference TRBV3-1 and TRBJ1-2): DTAVSQTPKYLVTQMGNDKSIKCEQNLGHDTMYWYKQDSKKFLKIMFSYNNKELIINETVPNRFSPKSPDKAHLNLHINSLELGDSAVYFCASSLHPFIGRGYGYTFGSGTRLTVV.

V gene TRBV10-3 combines with J gene TRBJ2-1; a possible D gene is TRBD2 (7 bases). This CDR3 region has 15 residues. Trimming cost V 8 bases and J 9 bases, with 23 bases left between them. Germline CDR1 reads ENHRY; CDR2 reads SYGVKD. The CDR3 nucleotides are TGTGCCATCTCCCCGGGTGGCGGGGGCCGGGGTGAGCAGTTCTTC. It specifies CAISPGGGGRGEQFF.

This clonotype is a singleton in its sample. This chain links TRBV20-1 with TRBJ1-1; D might be TRBD1 (6 bases). The germline CDR1 and CDR2 sequences are DFQATT and SNEGSKA (reference sequence). Trimming took off 3 bases at V and 4 bases at J, with 12 bases between the two ends. The CDR3 length is 13 residues. CDR3 loop: CSARDRKVTEAFF. For the CDR3, the DNA is TGCAGTGCTAGGGACAGAAAAGTCACTGAAGCTTTCTTT.

This clonotype came up many times. The rearrangement joins TRBV12-3 or TRBV12-4 to TRBJ1-1; 10 positions agree with TRBD1. V gave up 6 bases and J gave up 2 bases; unmatched junction bases: 6. The CDR3 is 15 amino acids. CDR3: CASSGDRGENTEAFF. CDR3 nucleotides: TGTGCCAGCAGCGGGGACAGGGGAGAAAACACTGAAGCTTTCTTT.

This chain uses TRBV7-9 with TRBJ2-7; D gene uncertain. The V gene's germline CDR1 is SEHNR and CDR2 FQNEAQ (reference sequence). The germline V and J ends were trimmed by 1 base and 5 bases, with 9 bases remaining between them. The CDR3 has 13 residues. The CDR3 is CASSLELPHEQYF. CDR3 in DNA: TGTGCCAGCAGCTTAGAATTGCCCCACGAGCAGTACTTC.

The chain carries TRBV12-3 or TRBV12-4 and TRBJ2-7, with D unclear. The CDR3 length is 11 residues. V lost 8 bases to trimming and J lost 3 bases, with 8 bases between them. The CDR3 bases are TGTGCCAGCGCCACGTTCTACGAGCAGTACTTC. This gives the protein CASATFYEQYF.

In its sample, this clonotype was seen a few times. This chain connects TRBV20-1 to TRBJ2-5, with 10 bases that match TRBD2. The CDR3 has 15 residues. Germline CDR1 reads DFQATT; CDR2 reads SNEGSKA (reference sequence). J was trimmed by 5 bases and V by 6 bases; bases with no gene match: 12. CDR3 bases: TGCAGTGCCCGTCCGGCTAGCGGGAGCGGGGAGACCCAGTACTTC. It encodes CSARPASGSGETQYF.

This clonotype was found a few times. The chain uses TRBV11-2 and TRBJ2-5; 9 bases match TRBD1. This CDR3 is built from 22 residues. V was clipped by 5 bases and J by 1 base; unmatched bases: 26. The germline V gene encodes CDR1 SGHAT and CDR2 FQNNGV. Here the CDR3 DNA reads TGTGCCAGCAGCCCAGTCGTCAGTTACAGGGGGCGCTTAGAAGTGGTCCAAGAGACCCAGTACTTC. It is translated as CASSPVVSYRGRLEVVQETQYF.

This clonotype has just one count. The genes are TRBV27 and TRBJ2-2; D gene uncertain. The CDR3 runs 12 residues. V was clipped by 5 bases and J by 7 bases, with 8 bases between them. The germline V gene encodes CDR1 MNHEY and CDR2 SMNVEV (reference sequence). CDR3 in amino acids: CASSPRRGELFF. The CDR3 coding sequence is TGTGCCAGCAGTCCCCGGCGCGGGGAGCTGTTTTTT.

In its sample, this clonotype was seen a few times. This rearrangement joins TRBV28 to TRBJ2-7; D ambiguous. Deletions cut 3 bases from V and 2 bases from J, with 8 bases between. The germline V gene encodes CDR1 MDHEN and CDR2 SYDVKM. The CDR3 length is 13 residues. The CDR3 spells CASSFRATYEQYF. CDR3 in DNA: TGTGCCAGCAGTTTTAGGGCAACCTACGAGCAGTACTTC.

This clonotype was observed a few times. The genes are TRBV28 and TRBJ1-4; 7 bases align to TRBD1. The length of the CDR3 is 13 residues. The germline CDR1 and CDR2 sequences are MDHEN and SYDVKM. Trimming removed 6 bases from V and 4 bases from J; junction bases left unmatched: 2. Here the CDR3 DNA reads TGTGCCAGCAGCGGGACAGATAATGAAAAACTGTTTTTT. This sequence encodes CASSGTDNEKLFF.

The gene calls are TRBV20-1 and TRBJ2-4, with 8 bases fitting TRBD1. The CDR3 loop spans 12 amino acids. CDR1 and CDR2 from the germline V gene are DFQATT and SNEGSKA (reference sequence). The trim removed 2 bases at V and 8 bases at J, leaving 2 bases unmatched. The CDR3: CSARMTGDIQYF. The CDR3 DNA reads as TGCAGTGCTAGAATGACAGGGGACATTCAGTACTTC.

This clonotype was found a few times. The chain recombines TRBV6-2 or TRBV6-3 with TRBJ1-6, with unresolved D. The CDR3 has 13 amino acids. Trimming took off 0 bases at V and 9 bases at J, with 6 bases between the two ends. Germline CDR1 and CDR2: MNHEY and SVGEGT. The CDR3 reads CASSYSEFSPLHF. CDR3 DNA: TGTGCCAGCAGTTACTCAGAGTTTTCACCCCTCCACTTT.

This chain joins TRBV6-5 and TRBJ1-6; D remains ambiguous. Trimming shortened V by 3 bases and J by 9 bases, and 6 bases separated the two germline ends. CDR3 length: 12 residues. Germline V lookup: CDR1 MNHEY, CDR2 SVGAGI. The CDR3 bases are TGTGCCAGCAGTTATACAGTTTCACCCCTCCACTTT. This codes for CASSYTVSPLHF.

The chain is built from TRBV24-1 and TRBJ2-2, with D possibly being TRBD1 (6 bases). CDR1 is KGHDR and CDR2 is SFDVKD in the germline V gene. The CDR3 runs to 13 residues. V lost 12 bases, J lost 0 bases, and 10 bases lay in between. The CDR3 DNA reads TGTGCCGACAGGCACGCGAACACCGGGGAGCTGTTTTTT. The encoded protein is CADRHANTGELFF.